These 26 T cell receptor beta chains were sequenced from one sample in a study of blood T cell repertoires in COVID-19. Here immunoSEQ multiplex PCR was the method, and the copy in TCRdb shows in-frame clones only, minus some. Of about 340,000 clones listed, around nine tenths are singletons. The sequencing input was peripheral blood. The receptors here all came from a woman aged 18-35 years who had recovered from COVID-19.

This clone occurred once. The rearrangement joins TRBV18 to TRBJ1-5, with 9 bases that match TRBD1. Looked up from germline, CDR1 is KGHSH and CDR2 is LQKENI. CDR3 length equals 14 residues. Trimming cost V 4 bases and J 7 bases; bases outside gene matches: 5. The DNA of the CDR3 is TGTGCCAGCTCACAAGGGGGACAGGGCCAGCCCCAGCATTTT. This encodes CASSQGGQGQPQHF.

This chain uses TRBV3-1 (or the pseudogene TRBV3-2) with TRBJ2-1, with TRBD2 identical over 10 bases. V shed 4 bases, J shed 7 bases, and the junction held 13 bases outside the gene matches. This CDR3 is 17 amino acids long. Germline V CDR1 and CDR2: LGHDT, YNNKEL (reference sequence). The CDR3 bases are TGTGCCAGCAGCCCCCAGCGGGAGGGCGATATGGCAAATGAGCAGTTCTTC. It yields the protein CASSPQREGDMANEQFF.

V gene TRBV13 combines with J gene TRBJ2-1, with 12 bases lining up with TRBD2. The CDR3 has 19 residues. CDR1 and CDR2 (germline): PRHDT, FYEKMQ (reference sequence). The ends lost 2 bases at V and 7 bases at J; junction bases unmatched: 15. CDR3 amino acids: CASSLKGRVTSGSTNEQFF. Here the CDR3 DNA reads TGTGCCAGCAGCTTAAAGGGTCGGGTGACTAGCGGGAGTACGAATGAGCAGTTCTTC.

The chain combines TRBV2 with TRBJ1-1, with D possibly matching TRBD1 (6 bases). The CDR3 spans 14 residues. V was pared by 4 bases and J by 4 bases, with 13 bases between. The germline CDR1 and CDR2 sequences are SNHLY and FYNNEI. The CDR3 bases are TGTGCCAGCAGTGCACAGGGCTATCCCACTGAAGCTTTCTTT. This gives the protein CASSAQGYPTEAFF.

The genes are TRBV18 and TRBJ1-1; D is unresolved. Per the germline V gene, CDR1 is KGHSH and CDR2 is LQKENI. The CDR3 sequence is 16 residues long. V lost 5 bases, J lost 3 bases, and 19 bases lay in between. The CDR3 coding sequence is TGTGCCAGCTCAAGTTCGGGTTCGTTTTCGGACACTGAAGCTTTCTTT. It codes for CASSSSGSFSDTEAFF.

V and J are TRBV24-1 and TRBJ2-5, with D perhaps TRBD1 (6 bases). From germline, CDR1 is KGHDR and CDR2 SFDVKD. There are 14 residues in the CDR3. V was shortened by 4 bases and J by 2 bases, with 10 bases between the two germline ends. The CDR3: CATSDVTGQETQYF. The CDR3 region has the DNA TGTGCCACCAGTGACGTGACAGGTCAAGAGACCCAGTACTTC.

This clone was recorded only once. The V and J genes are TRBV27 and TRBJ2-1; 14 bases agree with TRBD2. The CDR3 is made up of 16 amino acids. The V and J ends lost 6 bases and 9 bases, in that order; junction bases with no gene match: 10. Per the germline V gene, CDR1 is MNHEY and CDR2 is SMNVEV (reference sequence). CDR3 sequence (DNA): TGTGCCAGCAGAAGACCGGGACTAGCGGGAGCTGGTGAGCAGTTCTTC. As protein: CASRRPGLAGAGEQFF.

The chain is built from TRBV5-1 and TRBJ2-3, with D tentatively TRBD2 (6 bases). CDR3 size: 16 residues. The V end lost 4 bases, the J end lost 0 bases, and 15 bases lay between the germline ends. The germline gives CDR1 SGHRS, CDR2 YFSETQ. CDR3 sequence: CASSPQIAASTDTQYF. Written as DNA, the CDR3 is TGCGCCAGCAGCCCACAAATAGCGGCGAGCACAGATACGCAGTATTTT.

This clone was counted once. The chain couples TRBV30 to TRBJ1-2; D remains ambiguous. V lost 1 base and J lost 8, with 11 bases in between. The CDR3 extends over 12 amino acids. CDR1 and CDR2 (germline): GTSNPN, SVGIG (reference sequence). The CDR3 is CAWSEARRGYTF. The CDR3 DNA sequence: TGTGCCTGGAGTGAGGCGCGGAGGGGCTACACCTTC.

The CDR3 DNA reads TGCGCCAGCAGCTTGCGGAGCTCTGGAAACACCATATATTTT. It specifies CASSLRSSGNTIYF. This chain connects TRBV5-1 to TRBJ1-3; no reliable D call. Trimming shortened V by 1 base and J by 0 bases, and 5 bases separated the two germline ends. CDR3 length: 14 residues. Germline assignment: CDR1 SGHRS and CDR2 YFSETQ.

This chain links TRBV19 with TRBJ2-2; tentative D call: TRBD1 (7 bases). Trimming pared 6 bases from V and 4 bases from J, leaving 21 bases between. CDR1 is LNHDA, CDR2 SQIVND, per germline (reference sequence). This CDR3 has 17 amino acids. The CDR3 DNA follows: TGTGCCAGTAGGCGGGGCGGGACAGTCCTTGGCACCGGGGAGCTGTTTTTT. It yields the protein CASRRGGTVLGTGELFF. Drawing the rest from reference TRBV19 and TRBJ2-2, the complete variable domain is DGGITQSPKYLFRKEGQNVTLSCEQNLNHDAMYWYRQDPGQGLRLIYYSQIVNDFQKGDIAEGYSVSREKKESFPLTVTSAQKNPTAFYLCASRRGGTVLGTGELFFGEGSRLTVL.

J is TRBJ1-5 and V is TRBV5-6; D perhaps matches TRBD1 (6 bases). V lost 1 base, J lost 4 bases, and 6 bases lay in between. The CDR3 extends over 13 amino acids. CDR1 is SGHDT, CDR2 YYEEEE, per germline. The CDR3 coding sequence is TGTGCCAGCAGCTTGACAGGGAATCAGCCCCAGCATTTT. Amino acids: CASSLTGNQPQHF.

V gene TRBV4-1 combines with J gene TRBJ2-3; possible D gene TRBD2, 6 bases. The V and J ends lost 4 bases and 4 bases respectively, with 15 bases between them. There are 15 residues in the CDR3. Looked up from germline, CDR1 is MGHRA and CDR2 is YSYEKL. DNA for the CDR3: TGCGCCAGCAGCCTTCGCCTGCGGGAATCAGATACGCAGTATTTT. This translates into CASSLRLRESDTQYF.

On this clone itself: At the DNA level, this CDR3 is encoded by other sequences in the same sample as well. CDR3 loop: CASSVTGMNTEAFF. The CDR3 DNA reads as TGTGCCAGCAGCGTAACAGGGATGAACACTGAAGCTTTCTTT. This chain uses TRBV9 with TRBJ1-1; TRBD1 is a possible D gene (6 bases). CDR3 length: 14 residues. The germline V gene has CDR1 SGDLS and CDR2 YYNGEE. V lost 1 base, J lost 0 bases, and 7 bases lay in between. The complete variable domain, with remaining parts taken from reference TRBV9 and TRBJ1-1, reads DSGVTQTPKHLITATGQRVTLRCSPRSGDLSVYWYQQSLDQGLQFLIQYYNGEERAKGNILERFSAQQFPDLHSELNLSSLELGDSALYFCASSVTGMNTEAFFGQGTRLTVV.

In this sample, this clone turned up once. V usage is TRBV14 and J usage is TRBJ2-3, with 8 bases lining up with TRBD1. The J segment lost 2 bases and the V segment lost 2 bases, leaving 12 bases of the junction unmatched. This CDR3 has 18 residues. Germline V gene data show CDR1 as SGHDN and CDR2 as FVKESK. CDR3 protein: CASSQLRMGQENTDTQYF. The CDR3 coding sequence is TGTGCCAGCAGCCAACTTAGGATGGGACAGGAGAACACAGATACGCAGTATTTT.

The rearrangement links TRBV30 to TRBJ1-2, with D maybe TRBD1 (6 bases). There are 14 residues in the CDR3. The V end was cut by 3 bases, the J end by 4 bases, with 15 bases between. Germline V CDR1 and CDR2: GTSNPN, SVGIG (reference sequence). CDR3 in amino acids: CAWRPGAPSYGYTF. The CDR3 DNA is TGTGCCTGGAGACCAGGGGCCCCTAGCTATGGCTACACCTTC.

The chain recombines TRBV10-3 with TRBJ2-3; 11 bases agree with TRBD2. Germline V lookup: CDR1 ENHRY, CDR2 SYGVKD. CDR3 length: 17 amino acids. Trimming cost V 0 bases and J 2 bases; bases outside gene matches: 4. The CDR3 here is CAISESTSGKNTDTQYF. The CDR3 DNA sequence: TGTGCCATCAGTGAGTCGACTAGCGGGAAAAACACAGATACGCAGTATTTT.

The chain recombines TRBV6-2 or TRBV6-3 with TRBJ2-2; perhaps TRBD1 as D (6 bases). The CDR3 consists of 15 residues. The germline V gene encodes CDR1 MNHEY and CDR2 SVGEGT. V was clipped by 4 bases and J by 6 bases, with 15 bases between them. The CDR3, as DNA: TGTGCCAGCAGTTTGATCGCAGGGGTTGCCGGGGAGCTGTTTTTT. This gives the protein CASSLIAGVAGELFF.

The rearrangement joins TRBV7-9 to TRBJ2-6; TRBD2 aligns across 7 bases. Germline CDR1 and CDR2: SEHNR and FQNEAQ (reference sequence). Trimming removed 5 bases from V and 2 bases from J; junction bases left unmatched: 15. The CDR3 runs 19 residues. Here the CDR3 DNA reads TGTGCCAGCAGCCGTATCCAAAAGAACGGGGGGACTGGGGCCAACGTCCTGACTTTC. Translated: CASSRIQKNGGTGANVLTF.

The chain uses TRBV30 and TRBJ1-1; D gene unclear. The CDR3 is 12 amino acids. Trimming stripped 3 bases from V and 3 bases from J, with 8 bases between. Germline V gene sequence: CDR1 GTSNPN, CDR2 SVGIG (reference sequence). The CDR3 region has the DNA TGTGCCTGGAGCCGGGTAGACACTGAAGCTTTCTTT. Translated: CAWSRVDTEAFF.

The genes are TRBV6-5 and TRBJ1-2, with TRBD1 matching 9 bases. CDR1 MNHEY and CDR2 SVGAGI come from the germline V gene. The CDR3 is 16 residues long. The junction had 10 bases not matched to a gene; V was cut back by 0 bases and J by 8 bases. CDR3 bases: TGTGCCAGCAGTTACTCTAACCCCGGGACAGGGTTAGGCTACACCTTC. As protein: CASSYSNPGTGLGYTF.

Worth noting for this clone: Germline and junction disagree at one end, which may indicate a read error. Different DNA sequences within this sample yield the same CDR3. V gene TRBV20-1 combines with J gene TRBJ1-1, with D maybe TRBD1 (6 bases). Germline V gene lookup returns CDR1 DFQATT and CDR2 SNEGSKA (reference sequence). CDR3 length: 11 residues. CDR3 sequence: CSASRDTEAFF. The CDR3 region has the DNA TGCAGTGCTAGTAGGGACACTGAAGCTTTCTTC.

CDR3: CASSQDSTGGTGEKLFF. As DNA, the CDR3 is TGCGCCAGCAGCCAAGATTCTACAGGGGGCACAGGTGAAAAACTGTTTTTT. The rearrangement links TRBV4-3 to TRBJ1-4, with 9 bases identical to TRBD1. V lost 0 bases and J lost 7; bases outside the gene matches: 9. In germline, CDR1 is LGHNA, CDR2 YSLEER. The CDR3 consists of 17 residues.

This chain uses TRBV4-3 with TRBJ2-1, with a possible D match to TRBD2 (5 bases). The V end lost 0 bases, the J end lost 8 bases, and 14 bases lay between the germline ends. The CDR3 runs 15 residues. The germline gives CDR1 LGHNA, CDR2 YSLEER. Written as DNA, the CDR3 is TGCGCCAGCAGCCAAGACCGACTATCATGGTATGAGCAGTTCTTC. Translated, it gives CASSQDRLSWYEQFF.

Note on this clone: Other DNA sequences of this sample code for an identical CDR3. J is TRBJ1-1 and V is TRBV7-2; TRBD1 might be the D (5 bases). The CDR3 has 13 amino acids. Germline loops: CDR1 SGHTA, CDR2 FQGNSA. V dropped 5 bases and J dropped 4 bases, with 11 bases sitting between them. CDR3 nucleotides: TGTGCCAGCAGCCTTGTACAGGCCACTGAAGCTTTCTTT. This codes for CASSLVQATEAFF.

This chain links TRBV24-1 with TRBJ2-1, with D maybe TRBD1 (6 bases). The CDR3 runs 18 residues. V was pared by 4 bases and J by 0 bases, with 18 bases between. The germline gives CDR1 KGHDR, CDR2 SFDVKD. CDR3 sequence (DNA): TGTGCCACCAGTGAACCAGGGGTCGCGGACCTCTCCTACAATGAGCAGTTCTTC. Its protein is CATSEPGVADLSYNEQFF.